The clone carrying this T cell receptor (beta chain) has only a few counts. Every participating donor contributed 7.5 to 10 milliliters of peripheral blood through a draw. With each sample, at least 5 micrograms of total RNA were extracted. The V end lost 1 base, the J end lost 6 bases, and 12 bases lay between the germline ends. Germline CDR1 and CDR2: SGHDN and FVKESK. CDR3 length: 15 amino acids. The sample is drawn from a study of blood T cells in healthy people across ages. PCR was performed a second time for roughly 6 to 12 cycles using a sample-barcoded 5' primer and a J-beta primer mix. Per sample, CDR3-containing paired-end reads numbered at least 3 million. Each CDR3 protein gets one entry after TCRdb re-called the 5' RACE reads with MiXCR. The data contain about 1,400,000 distinct CDR3 sequences, 42% of them singletons.

This receptor was taken from a woman aged 18 to 35 in good health. Sequenced: blood. The V gene is TRBV14, the J gene TRBJ1-4; D may be TRBD1 (5 bases). The CDR3: CASSQAGRGYEKLFF. CDR3 DNA: TGTGCCAGCAGCCAAGCTGGGAGGGGATATGAAAAACTGTTTTTT.